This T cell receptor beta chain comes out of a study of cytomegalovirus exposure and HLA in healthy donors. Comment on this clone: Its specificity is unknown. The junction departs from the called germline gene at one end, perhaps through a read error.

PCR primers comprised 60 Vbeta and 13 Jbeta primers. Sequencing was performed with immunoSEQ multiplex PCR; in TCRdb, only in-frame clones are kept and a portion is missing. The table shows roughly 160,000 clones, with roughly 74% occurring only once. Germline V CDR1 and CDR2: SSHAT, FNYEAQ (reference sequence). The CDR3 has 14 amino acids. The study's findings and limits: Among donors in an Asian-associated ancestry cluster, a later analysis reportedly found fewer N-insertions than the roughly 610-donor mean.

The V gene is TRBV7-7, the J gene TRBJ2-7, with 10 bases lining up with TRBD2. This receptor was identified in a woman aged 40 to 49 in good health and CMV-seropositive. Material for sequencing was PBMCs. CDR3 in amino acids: CASSSLAGSDEQYF. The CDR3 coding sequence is TGTGCTAGCAGTTCACTAGCGGGATCAGACGAGCAGTACTTC.